Listed here are 6 T cell receptor beta chains from one sample, sequenced in a study of blood T cell repertoires in COVID-19 (dated by TCRdb to between 2020 and 2021). Receptor amplification or capture employed the immunoSEQ multiplex PCR assay. TCRdb carries this immuneACCESS record with in-frame sequences only. Its versions omit some clonotypes, under half of them owing to an unresolved V gene in the studies checked, with the rest unexplained. This sample lists 250,000 to 300,000 clones; roughly nine tenths were detected once. 1.2% of the sample is held by the ten biggest clonotypes. What was sequenced was PBMCs or T cells enriched from blood (not recorded which). These TCRs come from a human donor in a cohort exposed to, infected with or recovered from COVID-19 (not recorded which). The donor label of this sample is uncertain.

The chain recombines TRBV25-1 with TRBJ1-3; unclear D gene. The V gene lost 3 bases and the J gene lost 2 bases, with 8 bases spanning the gap. Looked up from germline, CDR1 is MGHDK and CDR2 is SYGVNS. The CDR3 has 14 amino acids. This chain's CDR3 is CASSDRVPGNTIYF. CDR3 sequence (DNA): TGTGCCAGCAGTGACCGGGTTCCTGGAAACACCATATATTTT. The full variable domain, with the rest looked up from reference TRBV25-1 and TRBJ1-3, is EADIYQTPRYLVIGTGKKITLECSQTMGHDKMYWYQQDPGMELHLIHYSYGVNSTEKGDLSSESTVSRIRTEHFPLTLESARPSHTSQYLCASSDRVPGNTIYFGEGSWLTVV.

This clone was seen a handful of times. The rearrangement uses TRBV10-3 and TRBJ1-5, with a possible D match to TRBD1 (5 bases). The germline gives CDR1 ENHRY, CDR2 SYGVKD. V lost 7 bases and J lost 7, with 14 bases in between. This CDR3 spans 13 amino acids. The CDR3 nucleotides are TGTGCCATCAATCCAGGGATAGGCCAGCCCCAGCATTTT. Translated, it gives CAINPGIGQPQHF.

V is TRBV29-1 and J is TRBJ2-5; 7 bases are shared with TRBD1. This CDR3 contains 15 residues. CDR1 and CDR2 (germline): SQVTM, ANQGSEA. Germline trimming cut 7 bases from V and 2 bases from J; bases unmatched to any gene: 13. In DNA, the CDR3 is TGCAGCGCGTGGCTGAGAACAGGGGATCAAGAGACCCAGTACTTC. It specifies CSAWLRTGDQETQYF.

This chain connects TRBV19 to TRBJ1-1; a weak D match, TRBD1 (5 bases). The CDR3 sequence is 13 residues long. Trimming left V 6 bases short and J 4 bases short, with 12 bases between. Germline CDR1 and CDR2: LNHDA and SQIVND (reference sequence). The CDR3 DNA reads TGTGCCAGTAGGTGGGGGGAGGGCACTGAAGCTTTCTTT. Translation: CASRWGEGTEAFF.

CDR3 region: CASSSQPTGAHHGELFF. In nucleotides, the CDR3 is TGTGCCAGCAGCTCCCAGCCGACAGGGGCGCATCACGGGGAGCTGTTTTTT. The rearrangement links TRBV7-2 to TRBJ2-2; 8 positions match TRBD1. Germline CDR1 is SGHTA and CDR2 is FQGNSA. This CDR3 region has 17 residues. V gave up 4 bases and J gave up 7 bases; unmatched junction bases: 14.

This clone was recorded only once. The chain joins TRBV11-2 to TRBJ1-5, with D unresolved. This CDR3 has 15 amino acids. The V and J ends lost 1 base and 2 bases respectively, with 9 bases between them. Looked up from germline, CDR1 is SGHAT and CDR2 is FQNNGV. The chain's CDR3 is CASSLVGGGNQPQHF. The CDR3 nucleotides read TGTGCCAGCAGCTTAGTCGGAGGCGGCAATCAGCCCCAGCATTTT.